The 8 T cell receptor beta chains below were found in one sample sequenced in a study of response to subunit inactivated influenza vaccine. From the RT-PCR reads, TCRdb called clonotypes with MiXCR, one entry per CDR3 protein. Here the sample spans hundreds of thousands of distinct CDR3 sequences, about 10% being singletons. The same sample was also studied in work on T cells expressing NK-cell markers. This second study notes: The authors generated TCR beta cDNA through 5'RACE template switching with UMIs.

The material sequenced was PBMCs from blood, taken on the day of vaccination. These receptors all come from a man aged 50-60 years who received an inactivated influenza vaccine.

The chain couples TRBV7-2 to TRBJ2-1, with TRBD1 matching 9 bases. CDR1 and CDR2 (germline): SGHTA, FQGNSA. This CDR3 is built from 15 residues. V shed 6 bases, J shed 3 bases, and the junction held 6 bases outside the gene matches. The CDR3 loop reads CASRLGTGHYNEQFF. The CDR3 region has the DNA TGTGCCAGCAGGCTAGGGACAGGGCACTACAATGAGCAGTTCTTC.

The chain has TRBV3-1 and TRBJ1-1; D ambiguous. CDR1 and CDR2 (germline): LGHDT, YNNKEL (reference sequence). This CDR3 comprises 14 residues. Trimming shortened V by 6 bases and J by 2 bases, and 13 bases separated the two germline ends. DNA for the CDR3: TGTGCCAGCAGTATTGCCGGCAGAAACACTGAAGCTTTCTTT. Translated, it gives CASSIAGRNTEAFF.

The V gene is TRBV11-1, the J gene TRBJ2-1; 9 positions match TRBD1. J was trimmed by 0 bases and V by 4 bases; bases with no gene match: 10. Germline CDR1 reads SGHAT; CDR2 reads FQDESV (reference sequence). The length of the CDR3 is 18 residues. The CDR3, as DNA: TGTGCCAGCAGCTCCAACCGACAGGGGGGGGGCTCCTACAATGAGCAGTTCTTC. Amino acid sequence: CASSSNRQGGGSYNEQFF.

This clonotype was seen more than once but under ten times. CDR3: CSARDVLGGALGEQFF. DNA for the CDR3: TGCAGTGCTAGAGATGTTCTCGGGGGGGCCCTGGGTGAGCAGTTCTTC. This sequence joins TRBV20-1 and TRBJ2-1, with TRBD2 matching over 8 bases. The CDR3 is 16 amino acids. CDR1 is DFQATT, CDR2 SNEGSKA, per germline (reference sequence). V dropped 0 bases and J dropped 9; count of bases not matched to a gene: 13.

This clonotype appeared many times. The genes are TRBV27 and TRBJ1-2; the D is unclear. This CDR3 region has 13 residues. Trimming left V 8 bases short and J 4 bases short, with 14 bases between. Germline CDR1 reads MNHEY; CDR2 reads SMNVEV (reference sequence). Here the CDR3 reads CASGVGTAYGYTF. As DNA, the CDR3 is TGTGCCAGCGGCGTGGGAACAGCCTATGGCTACACCTTC.

The V gene is TRBV6-1, the J gene TRBJ1-2; D may be TRBD1 (6 bases). The germline V gene has CDR1 MNHNS and CDR2 SASEGT. This CDR3 is built from 15 residues. Trimming removed 5 bases at V and 4 bases at J, with 17 bases between. The CDR3 sequence: CASSPTDRASYGYTF. DNA for the CDR3: TGTGCCAGCAGTCCAACGGACAGAGCCTCCTATGGCTACACCTTC.

The genes are TRBV5-1 and TRBJ1-4; unclear D gene. The germline CDR1 and CDR2 sequences are SGHRS and YFSETQ. The CDR3 spans 14 residues. V dropped 0 bases and J dropped 4 bases, with 7 bases sitting between them. The CDR3 loop reads CASSLAGSNEKLFF. The CDR3 DNA is TGCGCCAGCAGCTTGGCCGGTAGTAATGAAAAACTGTTTTTT.

V is TRBV7-2 and J is TRBJ2-5, with 9 bases that match TRBD1. Looked up from germline, CDR1 is SGHTA and CDR2 is FQGNSA. After removal of 4 bases from V and 2 bases from J, the junction contained 8 bases not matched to a gene. This CDR3 spans 16 amino acids. Here the CDR3 reads CASSWGGQGIQETQYF. The CDR3 coding sequence is TGTGCCAGCAGCTGGGGGGGACAGGGTATACAAGAGACCCAGTACTTC.